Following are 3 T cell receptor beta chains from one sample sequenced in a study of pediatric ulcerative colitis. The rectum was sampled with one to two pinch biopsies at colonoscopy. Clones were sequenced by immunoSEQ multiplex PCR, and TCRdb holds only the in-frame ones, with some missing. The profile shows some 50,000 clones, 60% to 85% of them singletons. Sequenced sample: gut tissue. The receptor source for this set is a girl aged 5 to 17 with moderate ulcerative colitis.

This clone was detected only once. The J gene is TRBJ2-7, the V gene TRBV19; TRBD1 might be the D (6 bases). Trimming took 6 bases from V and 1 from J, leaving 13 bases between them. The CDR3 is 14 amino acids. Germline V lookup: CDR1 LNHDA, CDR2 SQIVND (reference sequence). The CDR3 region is CASSPGHRSYEQYF. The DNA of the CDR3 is TGTGCCAGTAGCCCGGGACACCGGTCCTACGAGCAGTACTTC. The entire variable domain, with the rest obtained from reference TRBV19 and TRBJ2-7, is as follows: DGGITQSPKYLFRKEGQNVTLSCEQNLNHDAMYWYRQDPGQGLRLIYYSQIVNDFQKGDIAEGYSVSREKKESFPLTVTSAQKNPTAFYLCASSPGHRSYEQYFGPGTRLTVT.

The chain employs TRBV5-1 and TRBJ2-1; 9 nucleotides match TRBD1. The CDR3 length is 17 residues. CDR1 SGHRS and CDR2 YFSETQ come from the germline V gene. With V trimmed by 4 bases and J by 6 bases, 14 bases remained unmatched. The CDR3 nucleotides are TGCGCCAGCAGCCCCCTCCCTGGGACAGGGTTGGGCAATGAGCAGTTCTTC. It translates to CASSPLPGTGLGNEQFF. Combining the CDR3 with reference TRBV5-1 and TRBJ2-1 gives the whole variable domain KAGVTQTPRYLIKTRGQQVTLSCSPISGHRSVSWYQQTPGQGLQFLFEYFSETQRNKGNFPGRFSGRQFSNSRSEMNVSTLELGDSALYLCASSPLPGTGLGNEQFFGPGTRLTVL.

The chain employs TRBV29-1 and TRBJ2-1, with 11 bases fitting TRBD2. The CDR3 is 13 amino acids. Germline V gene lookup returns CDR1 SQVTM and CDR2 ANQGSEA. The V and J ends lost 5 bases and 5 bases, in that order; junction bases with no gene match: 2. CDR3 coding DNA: TGCAGCGTTCGACTAGCGGGGAACAATGAGCAGTTCTTC. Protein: CSVRLAGNNEQFF.